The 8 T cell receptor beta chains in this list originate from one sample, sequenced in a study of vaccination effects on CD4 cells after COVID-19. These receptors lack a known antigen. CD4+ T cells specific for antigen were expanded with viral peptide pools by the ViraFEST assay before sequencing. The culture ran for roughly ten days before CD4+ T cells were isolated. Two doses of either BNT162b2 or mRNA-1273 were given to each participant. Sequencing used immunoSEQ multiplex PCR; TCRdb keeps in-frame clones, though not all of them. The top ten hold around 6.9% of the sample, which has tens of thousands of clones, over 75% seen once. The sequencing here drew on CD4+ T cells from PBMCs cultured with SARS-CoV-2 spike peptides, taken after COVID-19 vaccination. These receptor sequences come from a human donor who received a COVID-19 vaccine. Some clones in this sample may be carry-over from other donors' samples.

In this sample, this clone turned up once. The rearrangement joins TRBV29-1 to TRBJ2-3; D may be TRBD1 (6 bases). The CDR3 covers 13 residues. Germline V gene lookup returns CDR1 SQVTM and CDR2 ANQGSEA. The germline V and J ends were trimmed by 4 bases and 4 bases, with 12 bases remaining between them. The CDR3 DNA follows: TGCAGCGTTGGTGGACAGATCGCAGATACGCAGTATTTT. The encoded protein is CSVGGQIADTQYF.

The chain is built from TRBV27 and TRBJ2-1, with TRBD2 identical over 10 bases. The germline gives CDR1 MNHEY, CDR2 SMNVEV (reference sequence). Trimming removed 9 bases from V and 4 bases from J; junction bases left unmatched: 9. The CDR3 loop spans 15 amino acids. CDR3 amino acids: CASASASGGYNEQFF. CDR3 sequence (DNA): TGTGCCAGTGCCTCGGCTAGCGGGGGTTACAATGAGCAGTTCTTC.

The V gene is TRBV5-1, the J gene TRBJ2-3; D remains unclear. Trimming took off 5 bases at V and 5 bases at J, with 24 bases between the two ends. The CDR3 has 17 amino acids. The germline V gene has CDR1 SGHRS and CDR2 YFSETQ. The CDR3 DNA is TGCGCCAGCAGTCTTGCGATAATTTCCCCTCCCCGAGATACGCAGTATTTT. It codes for CASSLAIISPPRDTQYF.

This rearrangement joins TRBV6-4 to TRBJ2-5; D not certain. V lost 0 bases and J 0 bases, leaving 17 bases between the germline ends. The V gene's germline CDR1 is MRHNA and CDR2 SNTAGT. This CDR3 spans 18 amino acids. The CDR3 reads CASSDSRGLGGDQETQYF. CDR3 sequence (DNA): TGTGCCAGCAGTGACTCGAGAGGTTTGGGCGGAGACCAAGAGACCCAGTACTTC.

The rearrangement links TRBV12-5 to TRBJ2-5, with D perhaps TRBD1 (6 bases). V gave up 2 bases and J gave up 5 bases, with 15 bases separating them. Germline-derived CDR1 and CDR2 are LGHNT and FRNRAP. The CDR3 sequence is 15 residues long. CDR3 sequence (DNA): TGTGCTAGTGGTTTGTGGGGGCTAGAAACGGAGACCCAGTACTTC. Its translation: CASGLWGLETETQYF.

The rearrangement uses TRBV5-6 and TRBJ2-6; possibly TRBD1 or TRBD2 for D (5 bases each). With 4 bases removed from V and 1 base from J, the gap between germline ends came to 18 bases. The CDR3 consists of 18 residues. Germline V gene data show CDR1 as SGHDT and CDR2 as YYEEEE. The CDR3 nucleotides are TGTGCCAGCAGCCCTTATGGGGGTCGGAGTTCTGGGGCCAACGTCCTGACTTTC. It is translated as CASSPYGGRSSGANVLTF. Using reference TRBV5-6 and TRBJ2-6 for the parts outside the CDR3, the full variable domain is DAGVTQSPTHLIKTRGQQVTLRCSPKSGHDTVSWYQQALGQGPQFIFQYYEEEERQRGNFPDRFSGHQFPNYSSELNVNALLLGDSALYLCASSPYGGRSSGANVLTFGAGSRLTVL.

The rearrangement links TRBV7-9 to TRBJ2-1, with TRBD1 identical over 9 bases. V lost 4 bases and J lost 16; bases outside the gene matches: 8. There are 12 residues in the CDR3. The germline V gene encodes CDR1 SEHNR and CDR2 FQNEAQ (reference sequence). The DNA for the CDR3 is TGTGCCAGCAGCTCCCCCCCGGGACAGGGCTTCTTC. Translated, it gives CASSSPPGQGFF.

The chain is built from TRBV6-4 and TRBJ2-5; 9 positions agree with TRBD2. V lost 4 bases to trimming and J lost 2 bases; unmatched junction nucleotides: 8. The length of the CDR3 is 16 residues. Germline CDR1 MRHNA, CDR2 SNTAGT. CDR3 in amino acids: CASSVLSGGIQETQYF. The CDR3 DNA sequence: TGTGCCAGCAGTGTATTAAGCGGGGGGATTCAAGAGACCCAGTACTTC.